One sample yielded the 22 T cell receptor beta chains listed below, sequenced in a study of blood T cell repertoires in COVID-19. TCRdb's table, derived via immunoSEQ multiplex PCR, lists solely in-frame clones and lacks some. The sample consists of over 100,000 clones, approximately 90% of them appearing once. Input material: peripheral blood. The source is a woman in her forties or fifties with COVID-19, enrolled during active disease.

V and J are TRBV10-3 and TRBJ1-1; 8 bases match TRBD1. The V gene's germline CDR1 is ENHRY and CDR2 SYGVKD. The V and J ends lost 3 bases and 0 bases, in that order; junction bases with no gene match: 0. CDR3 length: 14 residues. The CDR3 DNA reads TGTGCCATCAGTGAACAGGGGGTGAACACTGAAGCTTTCTTT. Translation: CAISEQGVNTEAFF.

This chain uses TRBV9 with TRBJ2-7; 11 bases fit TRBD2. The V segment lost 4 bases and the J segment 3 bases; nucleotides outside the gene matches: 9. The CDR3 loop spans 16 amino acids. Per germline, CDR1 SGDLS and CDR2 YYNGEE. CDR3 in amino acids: CASSSHVGTSGYEQYF. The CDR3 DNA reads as TGTGCCAGCAGCTCTCATGTGGGGACTAGCGGCTACGAGCAGTACTTC. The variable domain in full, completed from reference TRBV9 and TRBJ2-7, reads DSGVTQTPKHLITATGQRVTLRCSPRSGDLSVYWYQQSLDQGLQFLIQYYNGEERAKGNILERFSAQQFPDLHSELNLSSLELGDSALYFCASSSHVGTSGYEQYFGPGTRLTVT.

DNA for the CDR3: TGTGCCAGCACCCTAGCGGGGGCGGGTGAGCAGTTCTTC. Translation gives CASTLAGAGEQFF. The V and J genes are TRBV12-3 or TRBV12-4 and TRBJ2-1, with 10 bases that match TRBD2. The V segment lost 7 bases and the J segment 9 bases; nucleotides outside the gene matches: 6. CDR3 size: 13 residues.

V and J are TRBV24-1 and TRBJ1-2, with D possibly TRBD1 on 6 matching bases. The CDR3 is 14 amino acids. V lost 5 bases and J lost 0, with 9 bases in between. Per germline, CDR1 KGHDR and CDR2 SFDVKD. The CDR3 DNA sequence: TGTGCCACCAGTGCCAGGACAGCTAACTATGGCTACACCTTC. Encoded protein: CATSARTANYGYTF.

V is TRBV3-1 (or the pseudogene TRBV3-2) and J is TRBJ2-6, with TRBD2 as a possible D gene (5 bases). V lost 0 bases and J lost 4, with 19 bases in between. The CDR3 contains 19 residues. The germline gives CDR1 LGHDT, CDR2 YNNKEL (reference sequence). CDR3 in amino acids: CASSQEGPWTLGGANVLTF. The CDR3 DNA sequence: TGTGCCAGCAGCCAAGAAGGCCCCTGGACTCTCGGGGGGGCCAACGTCCTGACTTTC.

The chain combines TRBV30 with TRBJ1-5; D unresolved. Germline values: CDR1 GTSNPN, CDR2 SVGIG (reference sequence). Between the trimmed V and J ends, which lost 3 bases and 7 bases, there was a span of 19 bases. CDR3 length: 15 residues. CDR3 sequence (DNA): TGTGCCTGGAGCCGAGAAGCCTCACCCTCCCAGCCCCAGCATTTT. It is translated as CAWSREASPSQPQHF.

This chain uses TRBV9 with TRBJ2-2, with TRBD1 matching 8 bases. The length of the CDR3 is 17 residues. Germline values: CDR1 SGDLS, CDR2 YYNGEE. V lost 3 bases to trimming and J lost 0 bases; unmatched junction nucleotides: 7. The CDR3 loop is CASSAWRGQANTGELFF. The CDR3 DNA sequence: TGTGCCAGCAGCGCCTGGAGGGGACAGGCGAACACCGGGGAGCTGTTTTTT.

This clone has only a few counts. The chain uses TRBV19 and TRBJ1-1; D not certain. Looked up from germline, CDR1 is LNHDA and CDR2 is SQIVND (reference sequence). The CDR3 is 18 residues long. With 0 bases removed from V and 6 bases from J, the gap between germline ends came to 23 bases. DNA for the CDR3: TGTGCCAGTAGTATAGATCCCCGGGGAGAAGGCCTCCACTCTGAAGCTTTCTTT. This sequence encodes CASSIDPRGEGLHSEAFF.

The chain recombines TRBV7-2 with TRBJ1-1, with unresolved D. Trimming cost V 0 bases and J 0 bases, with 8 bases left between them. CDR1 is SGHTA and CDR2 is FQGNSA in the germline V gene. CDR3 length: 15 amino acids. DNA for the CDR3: TGTGCCAGCAGCTTAGCGGGCAACTTGAACACTGAAGCTTTCTTT. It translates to CASSLAGNLNTEAFF.

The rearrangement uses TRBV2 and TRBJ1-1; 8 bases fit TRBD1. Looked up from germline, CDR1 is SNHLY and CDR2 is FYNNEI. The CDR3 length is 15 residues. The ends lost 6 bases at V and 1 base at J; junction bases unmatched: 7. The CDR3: CASRPRQGPNTEAFF. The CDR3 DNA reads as TGTGCCAGCAGACCTAGACAGGGGCCGAACACTGAAGCTTTCTTT. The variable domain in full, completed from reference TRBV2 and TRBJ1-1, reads EPEVTQTPSHQVTQMGQEVILRCVPISNHLYFYWYRQILGQKVEFLVSFYNNEISEKSEIFDDQFSVERPDGSNFTLKIRSTKLEDSAMYFCASRPRQGPNTEAFFGQGTRLTVV.

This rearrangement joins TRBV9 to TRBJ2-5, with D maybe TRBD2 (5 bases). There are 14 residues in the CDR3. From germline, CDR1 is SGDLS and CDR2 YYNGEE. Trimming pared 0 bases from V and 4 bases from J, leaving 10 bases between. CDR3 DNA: TGTGCCAGCAGCGTAGGTCCAGGACTAGAGACCCAGTACTTC. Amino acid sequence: CASSVGPGLETQYF.

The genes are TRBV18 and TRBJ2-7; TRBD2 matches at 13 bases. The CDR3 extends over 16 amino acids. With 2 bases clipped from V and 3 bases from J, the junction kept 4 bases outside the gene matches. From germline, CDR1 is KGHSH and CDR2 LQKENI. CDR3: CASSPGLAGDNYEQYF. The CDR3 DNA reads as TGTGCCAGCTCACCAGGACTAGCGGGGGATAACTACGAGCAGTACTTC.

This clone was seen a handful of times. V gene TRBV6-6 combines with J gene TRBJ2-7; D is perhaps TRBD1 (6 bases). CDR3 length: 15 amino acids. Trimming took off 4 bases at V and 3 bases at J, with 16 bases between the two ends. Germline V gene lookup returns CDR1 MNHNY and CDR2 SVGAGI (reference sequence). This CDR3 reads CASSFADRLNYEQYF. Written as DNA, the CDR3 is TGTGCCAGCAGTTTCGCAGACAGGCTAAACTACGAGCAGTACTTC.

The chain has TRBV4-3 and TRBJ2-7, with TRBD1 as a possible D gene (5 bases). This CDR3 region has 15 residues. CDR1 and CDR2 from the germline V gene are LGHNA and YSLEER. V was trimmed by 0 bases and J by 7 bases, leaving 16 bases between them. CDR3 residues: CASSQERSQAGEQYF. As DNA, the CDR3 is TGCGCCAGCAGCCAAGAGAGGTCACAGGCCGGGGAGCAGTACTTC.

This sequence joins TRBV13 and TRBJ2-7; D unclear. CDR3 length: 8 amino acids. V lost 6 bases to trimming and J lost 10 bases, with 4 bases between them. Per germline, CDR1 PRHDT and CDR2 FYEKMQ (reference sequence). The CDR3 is CASSPQYF. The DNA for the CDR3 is TGTGCCAGCAGTCCTCAGTACTTC.

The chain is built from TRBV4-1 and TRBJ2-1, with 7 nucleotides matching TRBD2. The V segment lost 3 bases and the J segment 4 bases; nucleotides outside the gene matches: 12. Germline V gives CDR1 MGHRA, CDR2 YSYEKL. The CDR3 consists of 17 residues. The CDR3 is CASSQAERTGGYNEQFF. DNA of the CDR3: TGCGCCAGCAGCCAGGCTGAGAGGACCGGGGGGTACAATGAGCAGTTCTTC.

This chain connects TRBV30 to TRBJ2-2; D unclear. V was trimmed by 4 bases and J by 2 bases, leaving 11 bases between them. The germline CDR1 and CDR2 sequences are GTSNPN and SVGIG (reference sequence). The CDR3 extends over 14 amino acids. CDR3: CAWMPGPNTGELFF. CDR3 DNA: TGTGCCTGGATGCCGGGTCCCAACACCGGGGAGCTGTTTTTT.

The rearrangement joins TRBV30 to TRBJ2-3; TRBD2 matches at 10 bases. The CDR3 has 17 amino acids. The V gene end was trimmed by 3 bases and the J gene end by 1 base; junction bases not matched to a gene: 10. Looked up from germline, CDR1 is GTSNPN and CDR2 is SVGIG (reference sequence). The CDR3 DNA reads TGTGCCTGGAGCAAAGGGAGGACTAGCGGTCGCACAGATACGCAGTATTTT. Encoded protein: CAWSKGRTSGRTDTQYF. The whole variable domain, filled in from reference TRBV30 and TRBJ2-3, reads SQTIHQWPATLVQPVGSPLSLECTVEGTSNPNLYWYRQAAGRGLQLLFYSVGIGQISSEVPQNLSASRPQDRQFILSSKKLLLSDSGFYLCAWSKGRTSGRTDTQYFGPGTRLTVL.

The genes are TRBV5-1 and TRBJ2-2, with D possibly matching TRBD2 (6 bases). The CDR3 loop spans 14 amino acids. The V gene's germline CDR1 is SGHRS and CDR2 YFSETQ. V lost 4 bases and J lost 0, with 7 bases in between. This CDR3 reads CASSGGTNTGELFF. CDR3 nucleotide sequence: TGCGCCAGCAGCGGCGGGACGAACACCGGGGAGCTGTTTTTT. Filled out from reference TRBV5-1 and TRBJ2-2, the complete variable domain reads KAGVTQTPRYLIKTRGQQVTLSCSPISGHRSVSWYQQTPGQGLQFLFEYFSETQRNKGNFPGRFSGRQFSNSRSEMNVSTLELGDSALYLCASSGGTNTGELFFGEGSRLTVL.

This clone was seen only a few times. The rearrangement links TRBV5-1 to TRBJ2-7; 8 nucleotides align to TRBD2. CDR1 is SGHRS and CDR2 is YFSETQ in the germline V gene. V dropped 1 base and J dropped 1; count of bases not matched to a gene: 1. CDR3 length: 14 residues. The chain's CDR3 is CASSLREGSYEQYF. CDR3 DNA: TGCGCCAGCAGCTTGCGGGAGGGGTCCTACGAGCAGTACTTC.

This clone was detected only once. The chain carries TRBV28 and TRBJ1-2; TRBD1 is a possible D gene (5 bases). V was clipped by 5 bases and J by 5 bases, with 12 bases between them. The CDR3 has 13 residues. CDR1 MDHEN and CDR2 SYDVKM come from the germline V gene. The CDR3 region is CASSRGGRYGYTF. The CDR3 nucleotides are TGTGCCAGCAGTCGGGGGGGTCGGTATGGCTACACCTTC.

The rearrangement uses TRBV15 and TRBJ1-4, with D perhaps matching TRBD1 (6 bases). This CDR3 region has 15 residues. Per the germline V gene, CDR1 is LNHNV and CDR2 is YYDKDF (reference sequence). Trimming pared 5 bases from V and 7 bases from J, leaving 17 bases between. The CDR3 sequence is CATSLQTGTAEKLFF. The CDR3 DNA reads TGTGCCACCAGCCTACAAACAGGGACGGCTGAAAAACTGTTTTTT.